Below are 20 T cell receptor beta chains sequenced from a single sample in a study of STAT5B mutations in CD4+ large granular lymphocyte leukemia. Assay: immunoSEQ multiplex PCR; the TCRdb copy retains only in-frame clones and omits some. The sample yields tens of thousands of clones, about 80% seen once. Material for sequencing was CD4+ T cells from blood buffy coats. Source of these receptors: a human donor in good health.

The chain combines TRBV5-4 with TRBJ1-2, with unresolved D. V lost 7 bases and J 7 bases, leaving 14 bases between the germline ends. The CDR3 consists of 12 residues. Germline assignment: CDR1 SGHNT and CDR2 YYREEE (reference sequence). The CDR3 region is CASWEFSGGYTF. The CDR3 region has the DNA TGTGCCAGCTGGGAATTCTCCGGTGGCTACACCTTC.

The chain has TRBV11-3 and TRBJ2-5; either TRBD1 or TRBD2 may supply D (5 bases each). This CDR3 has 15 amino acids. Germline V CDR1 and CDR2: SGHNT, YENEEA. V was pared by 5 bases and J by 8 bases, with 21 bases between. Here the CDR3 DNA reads TGTGCCAGCAGCCCCCGAAAGGGACCCCCCTTAACCCAGTACTTC. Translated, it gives CASSPRKGPPLTQYF. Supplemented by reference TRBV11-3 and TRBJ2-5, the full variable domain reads EAGVVQSPRYKIIEKKQPVAFWCNPISGHNTLYWYLQNLGQGPELLIRYENEEAVDDSQLPKDRFSAERLKGVDSTLKIQPAELGDSAVYLCASSPRKGPPLTQYFGPGTRLLVL.

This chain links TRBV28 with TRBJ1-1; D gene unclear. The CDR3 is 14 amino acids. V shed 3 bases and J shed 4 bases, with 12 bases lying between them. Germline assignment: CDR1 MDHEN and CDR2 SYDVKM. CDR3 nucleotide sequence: TGTGCCAGCAGTTTCCAACTCCGGGGCACTGAAGCTTTCTTT. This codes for CASSFQLRGTEAFF.

CDR3 sequence (DNA): TGTGCCAGCAGCTCCGCAAACGACAGGTCTGGGGCCAACGTCCTGACTTTC. Protein product: CASSSANDRSGANVLTF. J is TRBJ2-6 and V is TRBV7-3, with D possibly TRBD1 on 6 matching bases. Trimming took off 4 bases at V and 1 base at J, with 14 bases between the two ends. The CDR3 has 17 residues. Germline CDR1 reads SGHTA; CDR2 reads FQGTGA.

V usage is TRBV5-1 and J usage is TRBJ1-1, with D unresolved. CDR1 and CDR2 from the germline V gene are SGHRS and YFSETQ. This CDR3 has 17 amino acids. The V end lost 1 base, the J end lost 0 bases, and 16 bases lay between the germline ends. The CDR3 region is CASSLLAGEIMNTEAFF. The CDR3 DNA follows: TGCGCCAGCAGCTTGCTGGCAGGTGAAATTATGAACACTGAAGCTTTCTTT.

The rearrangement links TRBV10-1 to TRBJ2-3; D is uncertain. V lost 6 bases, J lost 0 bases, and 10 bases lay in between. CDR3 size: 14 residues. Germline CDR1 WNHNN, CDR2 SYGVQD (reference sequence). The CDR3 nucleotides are TGCGCCAGCAGCCTCGACCTTAGCACAGATACGCAGTATTTT. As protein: CASSLDLSTDTQYF.

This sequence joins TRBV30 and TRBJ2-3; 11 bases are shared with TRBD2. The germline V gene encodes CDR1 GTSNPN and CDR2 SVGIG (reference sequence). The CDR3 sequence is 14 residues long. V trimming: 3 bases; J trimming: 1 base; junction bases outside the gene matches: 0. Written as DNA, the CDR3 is TGTGCCTGGAGGACTAGCGGGGGCACAGATACGCAGTATTTT. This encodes CAWRTSGGTDTQYF.

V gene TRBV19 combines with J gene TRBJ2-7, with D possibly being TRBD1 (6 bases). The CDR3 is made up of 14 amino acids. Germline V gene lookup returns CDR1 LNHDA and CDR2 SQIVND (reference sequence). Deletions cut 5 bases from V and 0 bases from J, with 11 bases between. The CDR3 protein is CASSSGAGSYEQYF. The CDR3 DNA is TGTGCCAGTAGTTCAGGGGCAGGCTCCTACGAGCAGTACTTC.

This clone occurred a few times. The CDR3 DNA is TGTGCCAGTAGTCCCCTCGACAGGGCCGCCTATGGCTACACCTTC. Residues: CASSPLDRAAYGYTF. The chain employs TRBV19 and TRBJ1-2; the match to TRBD1 covers 7 bases. The germline CDR1 and CDR2 sequences are LNHDA and SQIVND (reference sequence). J was trimmed by 4 bases and V by 5 bases; bases with no gene match: 10. This CDR3 region has 15 residues.

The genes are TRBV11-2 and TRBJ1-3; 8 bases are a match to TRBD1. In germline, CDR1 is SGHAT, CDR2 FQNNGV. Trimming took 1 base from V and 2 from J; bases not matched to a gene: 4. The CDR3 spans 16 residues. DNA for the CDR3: TGTGCCAGCAGCTTAGGTGGGACAGGAGCTGGAAACACCATATATTTT. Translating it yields CASSLGGTGAGNTIYF. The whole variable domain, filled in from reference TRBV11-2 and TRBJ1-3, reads EAGVAQSPRYKIIEKRQSVAFWCNPISGHATLYWYQQILGQGPKLLIQFQNNGVVDDSQLPKDRFSAERLKGVDSTLKIQPAKLEDSAVYLCASSLGGTGAGNTIYFGEGSWLTVV.

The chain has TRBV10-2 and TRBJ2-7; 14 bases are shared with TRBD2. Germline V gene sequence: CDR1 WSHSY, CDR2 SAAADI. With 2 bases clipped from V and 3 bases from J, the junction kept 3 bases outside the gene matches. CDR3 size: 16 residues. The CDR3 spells CASSEPGLAGGYEQYF. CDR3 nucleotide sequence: TGCGCCAGCAGTGAGCCAGGACTAGCGGGAGGCTACGAGCAGTACTTC.

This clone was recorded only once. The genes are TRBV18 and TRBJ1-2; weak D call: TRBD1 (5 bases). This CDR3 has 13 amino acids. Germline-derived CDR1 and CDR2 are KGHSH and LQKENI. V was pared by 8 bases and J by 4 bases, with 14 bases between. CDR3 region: CASATGGTYGYTF. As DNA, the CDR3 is TGTGCCAGCGCTACTGGGGGTACCTATGGCTACACCTTC. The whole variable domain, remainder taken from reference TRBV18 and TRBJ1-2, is NAGVMQNPRHLVRRRGQEARLRCSPMKGHSHVYWYRQLPEEGLKFMVYLQKENIIDESGMPKERFSAEFPKEGPSILRIQQVVRGDSAAYFCASATGGTYGYTFGSGTRLTVV.

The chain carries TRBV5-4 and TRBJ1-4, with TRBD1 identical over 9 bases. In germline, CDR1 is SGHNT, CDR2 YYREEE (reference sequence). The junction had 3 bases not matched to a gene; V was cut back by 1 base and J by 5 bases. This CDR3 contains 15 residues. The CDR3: CASSLLTGGNEKLFF. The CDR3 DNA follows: TGTGCCAGCAGCTTGCTTACAGGGGGCAATGAAAAACTGTTTTTT.

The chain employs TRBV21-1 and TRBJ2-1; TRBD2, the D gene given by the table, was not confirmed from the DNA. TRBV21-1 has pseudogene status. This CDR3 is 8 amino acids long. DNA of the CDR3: TGTGCCAGCAGATCGGGGGTCTTC. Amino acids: CASRSGVF.

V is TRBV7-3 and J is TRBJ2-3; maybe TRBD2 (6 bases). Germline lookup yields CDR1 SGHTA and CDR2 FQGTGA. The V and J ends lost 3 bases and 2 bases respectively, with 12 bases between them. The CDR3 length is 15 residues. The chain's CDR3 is CASSFRGSFTDTQYF. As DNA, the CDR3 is TGTGCCAGCAGCTTTCGGGGGTCCTTCACAGATACGCAGTATTTT.

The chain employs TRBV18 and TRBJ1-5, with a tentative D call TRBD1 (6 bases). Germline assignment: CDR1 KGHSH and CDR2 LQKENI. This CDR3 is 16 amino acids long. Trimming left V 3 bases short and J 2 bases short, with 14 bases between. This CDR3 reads CASSPGDWTGNQPQHF. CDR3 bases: TGTGCCAGCTCACCTGGAGACTGGACAGGCAATCAGCCCCAGCATTTT.

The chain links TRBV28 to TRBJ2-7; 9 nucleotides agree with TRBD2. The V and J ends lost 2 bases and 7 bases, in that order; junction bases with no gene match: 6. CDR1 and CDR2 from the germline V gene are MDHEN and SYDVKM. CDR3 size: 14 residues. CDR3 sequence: CASSLGGGGFEQYF. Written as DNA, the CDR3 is TGTGCCAGCAGTTTAGGCGGGGGGGGCTTTGAGCAGTACTTC.

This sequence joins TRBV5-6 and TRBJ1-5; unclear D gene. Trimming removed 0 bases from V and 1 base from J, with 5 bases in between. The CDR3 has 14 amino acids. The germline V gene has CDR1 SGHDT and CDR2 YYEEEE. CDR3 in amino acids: CASSLGTSNQPQHF. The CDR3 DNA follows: TGTGCCAGCAGCTTGGGGACCAGCAATCAGCCCCAGCATTTT.

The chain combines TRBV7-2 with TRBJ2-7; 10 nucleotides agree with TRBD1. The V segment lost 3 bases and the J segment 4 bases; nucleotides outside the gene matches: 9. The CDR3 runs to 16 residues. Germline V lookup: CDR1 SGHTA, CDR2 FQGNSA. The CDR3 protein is CASSFLRGQGSYEQYF. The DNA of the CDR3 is TGTGCCAGCAGCTTTTTACGGGGACAGGGGTCATACGAGCAGTACTTC. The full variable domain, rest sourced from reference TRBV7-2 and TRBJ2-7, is GAGVSQSPSNKVTEKGKDVELRCDPISGHTALYWYRQSLGQGLEFLIYFQGNSAPDKSGLPSDRFSAERTGGSVSTLTIQRTQQEDSAVYLCASSFLRGQGSYEQYFGPGTRLTVT.

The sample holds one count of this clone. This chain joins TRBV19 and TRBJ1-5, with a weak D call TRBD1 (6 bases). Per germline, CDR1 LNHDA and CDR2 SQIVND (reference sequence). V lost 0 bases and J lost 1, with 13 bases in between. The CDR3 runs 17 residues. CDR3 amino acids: CASSIDNRVRSNQPQHF. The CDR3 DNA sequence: TGTGCCAGTAGTATAGATAACAGGGTAAGAAGCAATCAGCCCCAGCATTTT.